This entry lists 16 T cell receptor beta chains sequenced from one sample in a study of blood T cell repertoires in COVID-19. Produced via immunoSEQ multiplex PCR; TCRdb's table is partial and in-frame only. The data contain around 100,000 clones, 85% to 90% of them singletons. Sample: peripheral blood. The receptors stem from a human donor in a cohort sampled during active COVID-19.

This clone was picked up a small number of times. The chain employs TRBV7-9 and TRBJ1-4; 8 bases align to TRBD1. The length of the CDR3 is 16 residues. The germline V gene encodes CDR1 SEHNR and CDR2 FQNEAQ (reference sequence). V was pared by 5 bases and J by 3 bases, with 8 bases of the junction left unmatched. In nucleotides, the CDR3 is TGTGCCAGCAGCCCCCCTTGGACAGGGCCTAATGAAAAACTGTTTTTT. This codes for CASSPPWTGPNEKLFF. The whole variable domain, remainder taken from reference TRBV7-9 and TRBJ1-4, is DTGVSQNPRHKITKRGQNVTFRCDPISEHNRLYWYRQTLGQGPEFLTYFQNEAQLEKSRLLSDRFSAERPKGSFSTLEIQRTEQGDSAMYLCASSPPWTGPNEKLFFGSGTQLSVL.

The chain employs TRBV7-2 and TRBJ2-7, with no clear D. Trimming removed 1 base at V and 3 bases at J, with 7 bases between. In germline, CDR1 is SGHTA, CDR2 FQGNSA. The CDR3 loop spans 13 amino acids. The DNA of the CDR3 is TGTGCCAGCAGCTTAGTACTGATCTACGAGCAGTACTTC. Translated: CASSLVLIYEQYF.

The chain combines TRBV5-4 with TRBJ2-7, with TRBD1 as a possible D gene (6 bases). The CDR3 contains 15 residues. The germline V and J ends were trimmed by 0 bases and 3 bases, with 13 bases remaining between them. Germline assignment: CDR1 SGHNT and CDR2 YYREEE (reference sequence). CDR3 sequence: CASSLATGSNYEQYF. The DNA of the CDR3 is TGTGCCAGCAGCTTGGCCACAGGGAGTAACTACGAGCAGTACTTC.

The chain carries TRBV28 and TRBJ1-4; 11 bases map to TRBD1. This CDR3 region has 16 residues. Germline V gives CDR1 MDHEN, CDR2 SYDVKM. The V segment lost 5 bases and the J segment 7 bases; nucleotides outside the gene matches: 9. The CDR3 region has the DNA TGTGCCAGCAGTCCGGTGCCGGGACAGGGGGGTGAAAAACTGTTTTTT. This gives the protein CASSPVPGQGGEKLFF.

This rearrangement joins TRBV7-6 to TRBJ1-4; no clear D gene. CDR3 length equals 13 residues. The germline CDR1 and CDR2 sequences are SGHVS and FNYEAQ. Trimming shortened V by 2 bases and J by 11 bases, and 12 bases separated the two germline ends. The CDR3 protein is CASSLTVSHKLFF. Here the CDR3 DNA reads TGTGCCAGCAGCTTAACAGTCTCCCATAAACTGTTTTTT.

The rearrangement joins TRBV7-8 to TRBJ1-5; 9 bases match TRBD1. Germline values: CDR1 SGHVS, CDR2 FQNEAQ. This CDR3 region has 17 residues. V was clipped by 3 bases and J by 5 bases; unmatched bases: 11. CDR3 region: CASSFPGQGLSDQPQHF. The CDR3 coding sequence is TGTGCCAGCAGCTTCCCGGGACAGGGTTTATCAGATCAGCCCCAGCATTTT.

This clone was picked up a small number of times. The chain combines TRBV19 with TRBJ2-5, with D perhaps matching TRBD1 (6 bases). Germline assignment: CDR1 LNHDA and CDR2 SQIVND (reference sequence). This CDR3 comprises 15 residues. Trimming removed 5 bases from V and 5 bases from J, with 18 bases in between. As DNA, the CDR3 is TGTGCCAGTAGTTGGGCAGGGGCGCAGAGGGAGACCCAGTACTTC. Protein product: CASSWAGAQRETQYF.

This clone was seen a few times. This sequence joins TRBV19 and TRBJ2-6; 7 bases map to TRBD2. Trimming removed 6 bases from V and 2 bases from J; junction bases left unmatched: 10. The length of the CDR3 is 17 residues. From germline, CDR1 is LNHDA and CDR2 SQIVND (reference sequence). The CDR3 spells CASSTRTGGTGANVLTF. CDR3 DNA sequence: TGTGCCAGTAGCACACGAACGGGGGGAACTGGGGCCAACGTCCTGACTTTC.

This clone was seen a handful of times. V and J are TRBV28 and TRBJ1-2, with a tentative D call TRBD1 (5 bases). CDR1 and CDR2 from the germline V gene are MDHEN and SYDVKM. Trimming took 8 bases from V and 3 from J, leaving 16 bases between them. The CDR3 runs to 14 residues. This CDR3 reads CASYQGKTYYGYTF. The DNA of the CDR3 is TGTGCCAGCTACCAGGGCAAAACCTACTATGGCTACACCTTC.

This chain connects TRBV2 to TRBJ2-7, with 8 nucleotides matching TRBD2. CDR1 is SNHLY and CDR2 is FYNNEI in the germline V gene. Germline trimming cut 1 base from V and 5 bases from J; bases unmatched to any gene: 10. CDR3 length: 16 residues. CDR3 DNA sequence: TGTGCCAGCAGTGAAGGAAGAGCGGGAGTCTTACACGAGCAGTACTTC. This gives the protein CASSEGRAGVLHEQYF.

The chain carries TRBV19 and TRBJ1-1, with D hard to call. CDR1 and CDR2 from the germline V gene are LNHDA and SQIVND (reference sequence). The CDR3 runs to 14 residues. V shed 1 base and J shed 1 base, with 7 bases lying between them. CDR3 DNA sequence: TGTGCCAGTAGTATAGGGCTAGGGAACACTGAAGCTTTCTTT. Protein sequence: CASSIGLGNTEAFF.

The gene calls are TRBV28 and TRBJ2-7; 9 positions agree with TRBD1. Germline-derived CDR1 and CDR2 are MDHEN and SYDVKM. V shed 2 bases, J shed 3 bases, and the junction held 11 bases outside the gene matches. The CDR3 has 17 amino acids. CDR3 region: CASSLTRGTGTNYEQYF. In DNA form, the CDR3 reads TGTGCCAGCAGTTTAACAAGGGGGACAGGGACCAACTACGAGCAGTACTTC.

This clone was detected only a few times. The genes are TRBV5-6 and TRBJ2-2; 7 bases are shared with TRBD2. Germline CDR1 and CDR2: SGHDT and YYEEEE. The J segment lost 5 bases and the V segment lost 3 bases, leaving 7 bases of the junction unmatched. This CDR3 is 15 amino acids long. The CDR3 nucleotides read TGTGCCAGCAGCTCCTGGTCGCGGGGGACCGGGGAGCTGTTTTTT. Protein product: CASSSWSRGTGELFF. Looking up the rest from reference TRBV5-6 and TRBJ2-2 gives the full variable domain: DAGVTQSPTHLIKTRGQQVTLRCSPKSGHDTVSWYQQALGQGPQFIFQYYEEEERQRGNFPDRFSGHQFPNYSSELNVNALLLGDSALYLCASSSWSRGTGELFFGEGSRLTVL.

V gene TRBV27 combines with J gene TRBJ2-1; TRBD1 matches 7 bases. Germline CDR1 MNHEY, CDR2 SMNVEV (reference sequence). J gave up 7 bases and V 5 bases, and 14 bases lay outside the gene matches. The CDR3 is 16 amino acids. The CDR3 spells CASSRTGIRYMNEQFF. The DNA for the CDR3 is TGTGCCAGCAGTAGGACAGGTATACGATACATGAATGAGCAGTTCTTC.

CDR3 amino acids: CSARPDTEAFF. The CDR3 bases are TGCAGTGCTAGACCGGACACTGAAGCTTTCTTT. The genes are TRBV20-1 and TRBJ1-1, with unresolved D. The CDR3 is 11 amino acids. With 2 bases removed from V and 3 bases from J, the gap between germline ends came to 4 bases. Germline V gene sequence: CDR1 DFQATT, CDR2 SNEGSKA (reference sequence).

This clone was picked up one time. The gene calls are TRBV5-5 and TRBJ1-5, with 8 bases fitting TRBD1. The junction had 3 bases not matched to a gene; V was cut back by 4 bases and J by 6 bases. This CDR3 has 13 amino acids. CDR1 and CDR2 from the germline V gene are SGHKS and YYEKEE (reference sequence). Here the CDR3 DNA reads TGTGCCAGCAGCCCCGACAGGGGTCAGCCCCAGCATTTT. This translates into CASSPDRGQPQHF.